Below, 28 T cell receptor beta chains from the same sample are listed, as sequenced in a study of T cell responses to AZD1222 COVID-19 vaccine. Sequenced by immunoSEQ multiplex PCR; TCRdb stores in-frame clones only, minus some. The table has under 200,000 clones, 85% to 90% seen once. Sequenced material: peripheral blood, taken on day 0 of AZD1222 vaccination. These receptors were obtained from an adult in good health.

This chain joins TRBV7-9 and TRBJ2-3; TRBD2 agrees at 7 bases. J lost 6 bases, V lost 7 bases, and 1 base had no gene match. Germline CDR1 SEHNR, CDR2 FQNEAQ (reference sequence). The CDR3 is 11 amino acids. CDR3 sequence reads: CASTGGDTQYF. The CDR3 nucleotides read TGTGCCAGCACCGGGGGGGATACGCAGTATTTT.

This chain uses TRBV3-1 (or the pseudogene TRBV3-2) with TRBJ2-2; no reliable D call. CDR3 length: 14 residues. Trimming left V 6 bases short and J 1 base short, with 9 bases between. Per the germline V gene, CDR1 is LGHDT and CDR2 is YNNKEL (reference sequence). Here the CDR3 DNA reads TGTGCCAGCAGGATTAACCTGAACACCGGGGAGCTGTTTTTT. This translates into CASRINLNTGELFF.

The V call is TRBV5-1, the J call TRBJ1-6; D ambiguous. The germline V and J ends were trimmed by 0 bases and 7 bases, with 8 bases remaining between them. The CDR3 consists of 14 residues. Germline V gives CDR1 SGHRS, CDR2 YFSETQ. The CDR3 bases are TGCGCCAGCAGCTTGGGTCAGGAAAATTCACCCCTCCACTTT. This encodes CASSLGQENSPLHF. Full variable domain (outside the CDR3, taken from reference TRBV5-1 and TRBJ1-6): KAGVTQTPRYLIKTRGQQVTLSCSPISGHRSVSWYQQTPGQGLQFLFEYFSETQRNKGNFPGRFSGRQFSNSRSEMNVSTLELGDSALYLCASSLGQENSPLHFGNGTRLTVT.

The J gene is TRBJ2-2, the V gene TRBV2, with 9 nucleotides matching TRBD1. V lost 8 bases and J lost 5; bases outside the gene matches: 6. The V gene's germline CDR1 is SNHLY and CDR2 FYNNEI. This CDR3 spans 14 amino acids. CDR3 sequence: CASRRDRATGELFF. Written as DNA, the CDR3 is TGTGCCAGCCGCCGGGACAGGGCTACCGGGGAGCTGTTTTTT.

This sequence joins TRBV27 and TRBJ2-2, with D tentatively TRBD1 (5 bases). Germline V gene sequence: CDR1 MNHEY, CDR2 SMNVEV (reference sequence). The CDR3 sequence is 15 residues long. V lost 2 bases to trimming and J lost 0 bases, with 7 bases between them. The CDR3 bases are TGTGCCAGCAGTTTAGGGGCCACGAACACCGGGGAGCTGTTTTTT. This translates into CASSLGATNTGELFF.

In nucleotides, the CDR3 is TGTGCCAGCAGTCCCGCTGACTTGTCTAGCACAGATACGCAGTATTTT. Protein: CASSPADLSSTDTQYF. J is TRBJ2-3 and V is TRBV2, with no clear D. Trimming left V 5 bases short and J 0 bases short, with 15 bases between. Germline V lookup: CDR1 SNHLY, CDR2 FYNNEI. The CDR3 is 16 residues long. Using reference TRBV2 and TRBJ2-3 for the parts outside the CDR3, the full variable domain is EPEVTQTPSHQVTQMGQEVILRCVPISNHLYFYWYRQILGQKVEFLVSFYNNEISEKSEIFDDQFSVERPDGSNFTLKIRSTKLEDSAMYFCASSPADLSSTDTQYFGPGTRLTVL.

V is TRBV28 and J is TRBJ1-2, with D possibly matching TRBD1 (5 bases). The CDR3 runs to 12 residues. V was pared by 9 bases and J by 3 bases, with 11 bases between. Germline-derived CDR1 and CDR2 are MDHEN and SYDVKM. The CDR3 is CASTRGYYGYTF. DNA of the CDR3: TGTGCCAGTACCCGGGGGTACTATGGCTACACCTTC.

The V call is TRBV30, the J call TRBJ1-4; tentative D call: TRBD1 (5 bases). V lost 5 bases and J 8 bases, leaving 21 bases between the germline ends. This CDR3 has 15 residues. In germline, CDR1 is GTSNPN, CDR2 SVGIG (reference sequence). CDR3 nucleotide sequence: TGTGCCTGGGGCTCAATCGGGGGTTTATTCGAAAAACTGTTTTTT. Amino acids: CAWGSIGGLFEKLFF.

The CDR3 reads CATLGTASSYEQYF. DNA for the CDR3: TGTGCCACCCTGGGGACAGCGAGCTCCTACGAGCAGTACTTC. This chain links TRBV2 with TRBJ2-7; 7 bases are shared with TRBD1. V lost 10 bases, J lost 0 bases, and 9 bases stayed unmatched. The CDR3 runs 14 residues. CDR1 is SNHLY, CDR2 FYNNEI, per germline.

DNA of the CDR3: TGTGCCAGTAGTATGCTAGACCACACAGATACGCAGTATTTT. It codes for CASSMLDHTDTQYF. The V call is TRBV19, the J call TRBJ2-3; D remains unclear. The CDR3 is 14 amino acids. Germline CDR1 LNHDA, CDR2 SQIVND (reference sequence). V lost 3 bases, J lost 2 bases, and 9 bases lay in between.

CDR3 in DNA: TGTGCCAGCAGCTTATCCTCGGGACAGAACTATGGCTACACCTTC. Residues: CASSLSSGQNYGYTF. This chain connects TRBV5-4 to TRBJ1-2; 7 bases agree with TRBD1. This CDR3 comprises 15 residues. J was trimmed by 2 bases and V by 2 bases; bases with no gene match: 6. Germline V gives CDR1 SGHNT, CDR2 YYREEE (reference sequence).

Concerning this clone: A junction boundary mismatches the germline segment, possibly from a read error. The V and J genes are TRBV28 and TRBJ2-7; D remains unclear. Germline-derived CDR1 and CDR2 are MDHEN and SYDVKM. The CDR3 loop spans 13 amino acids. Written as DNA, the CDR3 is TGTGCCATCAGTGCCCGAGGCCACTACGAGCAGTACTTC. This encodes CAISARGHYEQYF. Variable domain in full (rest from reference TRBV28 and TRBJ2-7): DVKVTQSSRYLVKRTGEKVFLECVQDMDHENMFWYRQDPGLGLRLIYFSYDVKMKEKGDIPEGYSVSREKKERFSLILESASTNQTSMYLCAISARGHYEQYFGPGTRLTVT.

The chain employs TRBV27 and TRBJ2-7; 15 nucleotides align to TRBD2. In germline, CDR1 is MNHEY, CDR2 SMNVEV (reference sequence). The CDR3 contains 20 residues. With 5 bases clipped from V and 4 bases from J, the junction kept 18 bases outside the gene matches. CDR3 nucleotide sequence: TGTGCCAGCAGTCTCTCCCCCCGGGACGGGGGGACTAGCGGGAGGTACGAGCAGTACTTC. Residues: CASSLSPRDGGTSGRYEQYF.

V usage is TRBV28 and J usage is TRBJ1-5, with TRBD1 as a possible D gene (5 bases). V was shortened by 3 bases and J by 4 bases, with 10 bases between the two germline ends. This CDR3 has 14 amino acids. Germline CDR1 is MDHEN and CDR2 is SYDVKM. The CDR3 DNA follows: TGTGCCAGCAGTTTTCGGACAATTAATCAGCCCCAGCATTTT. This sequence encodes CASSFRTINQPQHF.

The chain is built from TRBV10-3 and TRBJ1-3; a possible D gene is TRBD1 (5 bases). Germline V CDR1 and CDR2: ENHRY, SYGVKD. The germline V and J ends were trimmed by 3 bases and 3 bases, with 12 bases remaining between them. The CDR3 contains 15 residues. The CDR3 reads CAISDLGPVGNTIYF. The CDR3 DNA is TGTGCCATCAGTGATTTGGGGCCGGTTGGAAACACCATATATTTT.

Here the CDR3 reads CASSYPSGNSYEQYF. CDR3 sequence (DNA): TGTGCCAGCAGTTATCCTAGCGGGAACTCCTACGAGCAGTACTTC. The V gene is TRBV27, the J gene TRBJ2-7; 9 nucleotides line up with TRBD2. Germline CDR1 reads MNHEY; CDR2 reads SMNVEV (reference sequence). After removal of 4 bases from V and 0 bases from J, the junction contained 4 bases not matched to a gene. The CDR3 covers 15 residues.

This CDR3 is CASSPSRLSSYNEQFF. The DNA for the CDR3 is TGTGCCAGCAGCCCCTCCCGACTGAGCTCCTACAATGAGCAGTTCTTC. The chain employs TRBV7-3 and TRBJ2-1; D is unclear. Trimming left V 5 bases short and J 0 bases short, with 14 bases between. This CDR3 contains 16 residues. Germline CDR1 reads SGHTA; CDR2 reads FQGTGA. The full variable domain, completed using reference TRBV7-3 and TRBJ2-1, is GAGVSQTPSNKVTEKGKYVELRCDPISGHTALYWYRQSLGQGPEFLIYFQGTGAADDSGLPNDRFFAVRPEGSVSTLKIQRTERGDSAVYLCASSPSRLSSYNEQFFGPGTRLTVL.

This chain joins TRBV5-1 and TRBJ1-6, with a weak D call TRBD1 (5 bases). Germline V CDR1 and CDR2: SGHRS, YFSETQ. With 4 bases removed from V and 5 bases from J, the gap between germline ends came to 10 bases. This CDR3 contains 14 residues. CDR3 DNA sequence: TGCGCCAGCAGCCAGGGAGGCGATAATTCACCCCTCCACTTT. Residues: CASSQGGDNSPLHF.

DNA for the CDR3: TGCGCCAGCACCGGGCCAGGGACCATTAACTATGGCTACACCTTC. Encoded protein: CASTGPGTINYGYTF. The chain couples TRBV10-1 to TRBJ1-2, with D perhaps matching TRBD1 (5 bases). V lost 7 bases and J 1 base, leaving 16 bases between the germline ends. Germline assignment: CDR1 WNHNN and CDR2 SYGVQD (reference sequence). This CDR3 has 15 amino acids.

The sample holds one count of this clone. The chain carries TRBV10-1 and TRBJ2-5; 9 nucleotides match TRBD2. CDR3 length: 16 residues. V gave up 4 bases and J gave up 5 bases; unmatched junction bases: 11. Germline values: CDR1 WNHNN, CDR2 SYGVQD (reference sequence). The CDR3 nucleotides read TGCGCCAGCAGTGTTGGTAGCGGGGGCCCATGGGAGACCCAGTACTTC. This encodes CASSVGSGGPWETQYF.

This chain uses TRBV28 with TRBJ1-1; D not resolved. Per the germline V gene, CDR1 is MDHEN and CDR2 is SYDVKM. The CDR3 runs 17 residues. V was shortened by 7 bases and J by 5 bases, with 26 bases between the two germline ends. This CDR3 reads CASTSGYRFRTGTEAFF. CDR3 DNA: TGTGCCAGCACCTCGGGTTACCGGTTCAGGACGGGGACTGAAGCTTTCTTT.

This clone appeared a single time. V usage is TRBV9 and J usage is TRBJ2-7, with 12 bases matching TRBD2. CDR3 length equals 18 residues. Germline V gene lookup returns CDR1 SGDLS and CDR2 YYNGEE. Germline trimming cut 0 bases from V and 5 bases from J; bases unmatched to any gene: 12. The CDR3 here is CASSVEASGREEDDEQYF. The CDR3 coding sequence is TGTGCCAGCAGCGTAGAGGCTAGCGGGAGGGAGGAGGACGACGAGCAGTACTTC.

The chain links TRBV10-3 to TRBJ2-3; 9 bases align to TRBD1. Germline assignment: CDR1 ENHRY and CDR2 SYGVKD. The CDR3 covers 13 residues. V gave up 10 bases and J gave up 2 bases; unmatched junction bases: 4. CDR3 sequence: CATGTGPTDTQYF. The CDR3 coding sequence is TGTGCCACCGGGACAGGGCCCACAGATACGCAGTATTTT.

This clone was found once. This rearrangement joins TRBV30 to TRBJ2-2, with TRBD1 as a possible D gene (5 bases). The V gene lost 4 bases and the J gene lost 1 base, with 10 bases spanning the gap. CDR1 is GTSNPN, CDR2 SVGIG, per germline (reference sequence). The CDR3 loop spans 14 amino acids. CDR3 loop: CAWTIRGNTGELFF. The DNA of the CDR3 is TGTGCCTGGACCATAAGGGGGAACACCGGGGAGCTGTTTTTT.

The V call is TRBV27, the J call TRBJ1-1; D not resolved. Germline V gene sequence: CDR1 MNHEY, CDR2 SMNVEV (reference sequence). V lost 5 bases and J lost 1, with 14 bases in between. The CDR3 totals 15 residues. CDR3 in DNA: TGTGCCAGCAGTCTCTCACCGGGTAAGAACACTGAAGCTTTCTTT. It codes for CASSLSPGKNTEAFF.

This chain links TRBV19 with TRBJ2-5; possibly TRBD2 for D (6 bases). CDR1 and CDR2 from the germline V gene are LNHDA and SQIVND (reference sequence). The V end was cut by 1 base, the J end by 5 bases, with 17 bases between. CDR3 length equals 16 residues. CDR3 sequence: CASSIAVGGAVETQYF. CDR3 nucleotides: TGTGCCAGTAGTATAGCGGTGGGAGGAGCTGTGGAGACCCAGTACTTC.

This clone came up once. The rearrangement joins TRBV6-5 to TRBJ1-2, with D possibly TRBD1 on 5 matching bases. CDR1 is MNHEY, CDR2 SVGAGI, per germline. Trimming removed 2 bases from V and 8 bases from J, with 15 bases in between. CDR3 length: 14 amino acids. CDR3 region: CASSYGQGMGGYTF. The CDR3 bases are TGTGCCAGCAGTTACGGGCAGGGCATGGGGGGCTACACCTTC.

The J gene is TRBJ1-1, the V gene TRBV6-2 or TRBV6-3, with D maybe TRBD1 (5 bases). CDR1 and CDR2 from the germline V gene are MNHEY and SVGEGT. V dropped 2 bases and J dropped 1 base, with 5 bases sitting between them. The CDR3 spans 13 residues. For the CDR3, the DNA is TGTGCCAGCAGTTACGGGGGGAACACTGAAGCTTTCTTT. Its translation is CASSYGGNTEAFF.